Below are 20 T cell receptor beta chains sequenced from a single sample in a study of shared clonotypes between healthy human individuals. Using immunoSEQ multiplex PCR, the repertoire was profiled, and TCRdb retains in-frame clones only, with some absent. The repertoire holds about 1.1 million clones, with 75% to 85% as singletons. Specimen: memory CD4+ T cells from PBMCs. Documented subset: CD45RA-negative fraction. These receptors were obtained from a young man in good health. Some clones in this sample may be carry-over from other donors' samples.

DNA for the CDR3: TGCGCCAGCAGCTTGGGGGACGGTATGTTGGCTGAAGCTTTCTTT. Its protein product is CASSLGDGMLAEAFF. The J gene is TRBJ1-1, the V gene TRBV5-1; perhaps TRBD1 as D (5 bases). Germline V gene lookup returns CDR1 SGHRS and CDR2 YFSETQ. Trimming pared 0 bases from V and 6 bases from J, leaving 15 bases between. The CDR3 has 15 residues.

The chain uses TRBV2 and TRBJ2-1; D is undetermined. This CDR3 has 13 residues. Trimming cost V 2 bases and J 7 bases, with 9 bases left between them. From germline, CDR1 is SNHLY and CDR2 FYNNEI. The DNA of the CDR3 is TGTGCCAGCAGTGAAAGCAAGACGAATGAGCAGTTCTTC. It encodes CASSESKTNEQFF.

This clone has a handful of counts. Written as DNA, the CDR3 is TGTGCCAGCAGCTGGGGCAGCGTCCAAGAGACCCAGTACTTC. Its translation: CASSWGSVQETQYF. This chain uses TRBV7-9 with TRBJ2-5; D possibly corresponds to TRBD1 (5 bases). The CDR3 consists of 14 residues. Germline CDR1 is SEHNR and CDR2 is FQNEAQ (reference sequence). V was clipped by 4 bases and J by 1 base, with 10 bases between them. The whole variable domain, remainder taken from reference TRBV7-9 and TRBJ2-5, is DTGVSQNPRHKITKRGQNVTFRCDPISEHNRLYWYRQTLGQGPEFLTYFQNEAQLEKSRLLSDRFSAERPKGSFSTLEIQRTEQGDSAMYLCASSWGSVQETQYFGPGTRLLVL.

Concerning this clone: Other DNA sequences in the sample encode the same CDR3. The gene calls are TRBV5-4 and TRBJ2-3; D may be TRBD2 (6 bases). There are 16 residues in the CDR3. Germline assignment: CDR1 SGHNT and CDR2 YYREEE (reference sequence). Between the trimmed V and J ends, which lost 4 bases and 0 bases, there was a span of 15 bases. The CDR3 loop is CASSLALATSTDTQYF. Here the CDR3 DNA reads TGTGCCAGCAGCCTAGCTCTAGCGACTAGCACAGATACGCAGTATTTT. The entire variable domain, with the rest obtained from reference TRBV5-4 and TRBJ2-3, is as follows: ETGVTQSPTHLIKTRGQQVTLRCSSQSGHNTVSWYQQALGQGPQFIFQYYREEENGRGNFPPRFSGLQFPNYSSELNVNALELDDSALYLCASSLALATSTDTQYFGPGTRLTVL.

This clone appeared a few times. This chain joins TRBV30 and TRBJ2-2; 8 nucleotides match TRBD2. V lost 3 bases, J lost 1 base, and 22 bases stayed unmatched. The CDR3 totals 21 residues. Germline V lookup: CDR1 GTSNPN, CDR2 SVGIG (reference sequence). The CDR3 bases are TGTGCCTGGAGCCCCCGGCCCGGGAGCCTAGCGGGCAGATTGAACACCGGGGAGCTGTTTTTT. Encoded protein: CAWSPRPGSLAGRLNTGELFF.

This clone was observed a handful of times. V is TRBV5-1 and J is TRBJ1-1; 8 positions match TRBD1. This CDR3 is 15 amino acids long. From germline, CDR1 is SGHRS and CDR2 YFSETQ. Unmatched junction bases numbered 7, after V lost 3 bases and J lost 3 bases. The chain's CDR3 is CASSSTGVRDTEAFF. CDR3 in DNA: TGCGCCAGCAGCTCGACAGGGGTTAGGGACACTGAAGCTTTCTTT.

The J gene is TRBJ2-1, the V gene TRBV7-9, with 13 nucleotides matching TRBD2. There are 18 residues in the CDR3. CDR1 is SEHNR and CDR2 is FQNEAQ in the germline V gene (reference sequence). J was trimmed by 3 bases and V by 5 bases; bases with no gene match: 10. CDR3: CASSEPRTSGSRYNEQFF. CDR3 nucleotide sequence: TGTGCCAGCAGCGAACCCCGGACTAGCGGGAGTCGCTACAATGAGCAGTTCTTC.

The CDR3 loop reads CASSRQALAGELFF. CDR3 coding DNA: TGTGCCAGCAGTCGGCAGGCGCTAGCCGGGGAGCTGTTTTTT. The rearrangement links TRBV6-5 to TRBJ2-2; D gene uncertain. Germline assignment: CDR1 MNHEY and CDR2 SVGAGI. Trimming took off 5 bases at V and 6 bases at J, with 13 bases between the two ends. The CDR3 covers 14 residues.

This clone was seen only once. The chain has TRBV11-2 and TRBJ1-1; D is possibly TRBD1 (5 bases). This CDR3 has 16 amino acids. V shed 4 bases and J shed 1 base, with 16 bases lying between them. The germline CDR1 and CDR2 sequences are SGHAT and FQNNGV. CDR3 in DNA: TGTGCCAGCAGCTCCGGGACCCTTACAGGGAACACTGAAGCTTTCTTT. Translated: CASSSGTLTGNTEAFF.

V and J are TRBV7-3 and TRBJ2-3; the match to TRBD2 covers 16 bases. J lost 6 bases, V lost 2 bases, and 8 bases had no gene match. There are 18 residues in the CDR3. Germline CDR1 SGHTA, CDR2 FQGTGA. In DNA form, the CDR3 reads TGTGCCAGCAGCTTACGGGGACTAGCGGGAGGGCCATGGGATACGCAGTATTTT. Its protein is CASSLRGLAGGPWDTQYF.

The rearrangement joins TRBV19 to TRBJ1-1; TRBD1 is a possible D gene (5 bases). The CDR3 runs 13 residues. V was clipped by 4 bases and J by 1 base, with 7 bases between them. CDR1 is LNHDA, CDR2 SQIVND, per germline (reference sequence). CDR3 sequence: CASSRDWNTEAFF. CDR3 nucleotide sequence: TGTGCCAGTAGTAGGGACTGGAACACTGAAGCTTTCTTT.

The chain combines TRBV5-6 with TRBJ1-1, with unresolved D. The CDR3 totals 14 residues. In germline, CDR1 is SGHDT, CDR2 YYEEEE. The V gene lost 2 bases and the J gene lost 5 bases, with 13 bases spanning the gap. CDR3 DNA sequence: TGTGCCAGCAGCTTATCATCCGGGGAAACTGAAGCTTTCTTT. The encoded protein is CASSLSSGETEAFF.

The chain carries TRBV6-6 and TRBJ1-1; weak D call: TRBD1 (5 bases). Germline CDR1 reads MNHNY; CDR2 reads SVGAGI (reference sequence). Deletions cut 6 bases from V and 4 bases from J, with 15 bases between. There are 14 residues in the CDR3. CDR3 residues: CASRGDLGGTEAFF. The DNA of the CDR3 is TGTGCCAGCAGGGGGGATCTGGGGGGCACTGAAGCTTTCTTT.

The chain employs TRBV19 and TRBJ1-1; D uncertain. Germline-derived CDR1 and CDR2 are LNHDA and SQIVND (reference sequence). The CDR3 runs 16 residues. Trimming took 5 bases from V and 5 from J, leaving 21 bases between them. CDR3 loop: CASSPGFVRVRTEAFF. The CDR3 DNA reads TGTGCCAGTAGTCCGGGTTTTGTTAGGGTTCGGACTGAAGCTTTCTTT.

This clone was counted only a few times. This chain connects TRBV28 to TRBJ1-2; 8 bases line up with TRBD1. The germline V gene encodes CDR1 MDHEN and CDR2 SYDVKM. V was pared by 3 bases and J by 7 bases, with 10 bases of the junction left unmatched. The CDR3 loop spans 15 amino acids. In DNA, the CDR3 is TGTGCCAGCAGTTTGACTCAGGGGGCGCAGGGTGGCTACACCTTC. Amino acid sequence: CASSLTQGAQGGYTF.

CDR3 bases: TGCAGTGCTAGACTGCTAGAGCAGTACTTC. It specifies CSARLLEQYF. The chain combines TRBV20-1 with TRBJ2-7, with D unclear. Deletions cut 2 bases from V and 7 bases from J, with 6 bases between. CDR3 length: 10 residues. Looked up from germline, CDR1 is DFQATT and CDR2 is SNEGSKA (reference sequence).

This clone was seen only a few times. V and J are TRBV7-2 and TRBJ2-4, with D maybe TRBD2 (6 bases). In germline, CDR1 is SGHTA, CDR2 FQGNSA. The V end lost 5 bases, the J end lost 7 bases, and 9 bases lay between the germline ends. The CDR3 runs 12 residues. The CDR3 is CASSPGGNIQYF. CDR3 in DNA: TGTGCCAGCAGCCCCGGGGGTAACATTCAGTACTTC.

The chain carries TRBV15 and TRBJ1-2; D gene ambiguous. V was clipped by 4 bases and J by 2 bases, with 14 bases between them. Germline V CDR1 and CDR2: LNHNV, YYDKDF (reference sequence). CDR3 length: 15 amino acids. The CDR3 loop reads CATSKVGGLNYGYTF. CDR3 DNA sequence: TGTGCCACCAGCAAAGTGGGAGGCCTCAACTATGGCTACACCTTC. Based on the CDR3 plus reference TRBV15 and TRBJ1-2, the full variable domain is DAMVIQNPRYQVTQFGKPVTLSCSQTLNHNVMYWYQQKSSQAPKLLFHYYDKDFNNEADTPDNFQSRRPNTSFCFLDIRSPGLGDTAMYLCATSKVGGLNYGYTFGSGTRLTVV.

This chain uses TRBV7-9 with TRBJ2-5; 8 nucleotides agree with TRBD2. Germline V gene data show CDR1 as SEHNR and CDR2 as FQNEAQ (reference sequence). The CDR3 covers 14 residues. V lost 6 bases, J lost 5 bases, and 8 bases stayed unmatched. This chain's CDR3 is CASSLAGIRETQYF. CDR3 nucleotides: TGTGCCAGCAGTCTAGCGGGTATACGGGAGACCCAGTACTTC.

On this clone: This sample also contains other DNA sequences that code for the same CDR3. The gene calls are TRBV9 and TRBJ2-1; TRBD2 aligns across 11 bases. The trim removed 2 bases at V and 4 bases at J, leaving 5 bases unmatched. The germline CDR1 and CDR2 sequences are SGDLS and YYNGEE. The length of the CDR3 is 16 residues. The CDR3, as DNA: TGTGCCAGCAGCGTCACCGGGACTAGCGGATACAATGAGCAGTTCTTC. It yields the protein CASSVTGTSGYNEQFF.